The entry below gives a single T cell receptor (beta chain) sequence along with its context. Methods used by the authors: Reference gene primer amplification gave nucleated cell count estimates. The method was immunoSEQ multiplex PCR; TCRdb's version includes in-frame clones alone and lacks a portion of them. That table gives V, J and clone size, and the DNA gave D and trimming. Of some 13,000 clones in the sample, 73% were seen once. The data derive from a study of blood T cell repertoires in COVID-19. As for the study in general: Acute and convalescent COVID-19 specimens originated in the United States, Italy and Spain. PBMCs, B-cell-depleted T cells, or T cells were the source of the cDNA or gDNA that made up the material.

The CDR3 extends over 13 amino acids. Trimming removed 2 bases at V and 7 bases at J, with 5 bases between. From germline, CDR1 is KGHDR and CDR2 SFDVKD. The source of this sequence is a human donor in a cohort sampled during active COVID-19. What was sequenced was peripheral blood. J is TRBJ1-6 and V is TRBV24-1; the D gene is possibly TRBD1 (5 bases). The CDR3 DNA is TGTGCCACCAGTGATTCAGGGAATTCACCCCTCCACTTT. This encodes CATSDSGNSPLHF.